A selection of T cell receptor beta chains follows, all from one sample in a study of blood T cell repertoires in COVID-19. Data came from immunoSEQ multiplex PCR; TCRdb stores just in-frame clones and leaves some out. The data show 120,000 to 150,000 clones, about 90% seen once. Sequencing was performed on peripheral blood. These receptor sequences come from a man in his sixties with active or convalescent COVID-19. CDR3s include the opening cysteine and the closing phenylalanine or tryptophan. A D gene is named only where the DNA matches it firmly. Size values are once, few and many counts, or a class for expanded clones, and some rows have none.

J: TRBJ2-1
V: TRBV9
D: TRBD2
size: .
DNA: TGTGCCAGCAGCGCGGGACTAGCGGGAGTTTGGAATGAGCAGTTCTTC
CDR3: CASSAGLAGVWNEQFF

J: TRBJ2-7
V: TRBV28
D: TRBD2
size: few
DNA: TGTGCCAGCACTCCCACCTCCGGGACTAGGTTCTCCGAGCAGTACTTC
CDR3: CASTPTSGTRFSEQYF

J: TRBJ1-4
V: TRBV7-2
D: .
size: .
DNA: TGTGCCAGCAGCTTAGTGTTAATTACAACTAATGAAAAACTGTTTTTT
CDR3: CASSLVLITTNEKLFF

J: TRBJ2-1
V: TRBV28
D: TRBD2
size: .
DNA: TGTGCCAGCAGTTCGGGGGCTAGCGGGTACAATGAGCAGTTCTTC
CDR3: CASSSGASGYNEQFF

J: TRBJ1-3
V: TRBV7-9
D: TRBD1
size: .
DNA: TGTGCCAGCAGCTTGGGACAGGGTTCTGGAAACACCATATATTTT
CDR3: CASSLGQGSGNTIYF

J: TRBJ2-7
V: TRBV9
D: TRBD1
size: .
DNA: TGTGCCAGCAGCGCGGGACAGGTAGCCTACGAGCAGTACTTC
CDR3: CASSAGQVAYEQYF

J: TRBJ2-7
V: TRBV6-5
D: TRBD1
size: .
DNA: TGTGCCAGCAACCCCGGGACAGGGGCGTCCTACGAGCAGTACTTC
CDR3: CASNPGTGASYEQYF

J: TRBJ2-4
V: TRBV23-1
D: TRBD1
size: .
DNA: TGCGCCAGCAGCAGGGGGCGAGGCATTCAGTACTTC
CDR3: CASSRGRGIQYF

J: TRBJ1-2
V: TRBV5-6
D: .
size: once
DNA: TGTGCCAGCAGCTTCGCGGGGTTGGCCGGCTACACCTTC
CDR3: CASSFAGLAGYTF

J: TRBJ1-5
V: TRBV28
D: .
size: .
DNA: TGTGCCAGCAGCCCGACATCGCCTAGCAATCAGCCCCAGCATTTT
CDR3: CASSPTSPSNQPQHF

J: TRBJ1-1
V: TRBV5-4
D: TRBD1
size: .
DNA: TGTGCCAGCAGCTTCGTCTGGGACAGGGGACGGACTGAAGCTTTCTTT
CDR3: CASSFVWDRGRTEAFF

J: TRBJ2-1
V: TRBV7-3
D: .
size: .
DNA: TGTGCCAGCGGGGGCAGGGAGAACAATGAGCAGTTCTTC
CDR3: CASGGRENNEQFF

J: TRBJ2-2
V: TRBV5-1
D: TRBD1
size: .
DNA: TGCGCCAGCAGACCCGGACAGGAAAGGGACACCGGGGAGCTGTTTTTT
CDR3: CASRPGQERDTGELFF

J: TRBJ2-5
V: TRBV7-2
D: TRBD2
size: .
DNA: TGTGCCAGCAGCTTAGGGGGACTAGCGGGAGTGTTTTCGGTAGAGACCCAGTACTTC
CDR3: CASSLGGLAGVFSVETQYF

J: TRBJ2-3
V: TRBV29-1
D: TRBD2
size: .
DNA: TGCAGCGTTGAAACTAGCGGGAGGGCCGCTACGCAGTATTTT
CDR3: CSVETSGRAATQYF

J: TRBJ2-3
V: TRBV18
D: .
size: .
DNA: TGTGCCAGCTCACCCCCAAGCTCCGATACGCAGTATTTT
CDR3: CASSPPSSDTQYF

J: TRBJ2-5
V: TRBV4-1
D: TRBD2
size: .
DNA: TGCGCCAGCAGCCGAGCGGGACTAGTGAGGTACCAAGAGACCCAGTACTTC
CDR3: CASSRAGLVRYQETQYF

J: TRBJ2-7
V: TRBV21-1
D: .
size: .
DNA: TGTGCCAGCAGCCCTGACAGGGGGCTCCGTTCTTACTCCTACGAGCAGTACTTC
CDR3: CASSPDRGLRSYSYEQYF

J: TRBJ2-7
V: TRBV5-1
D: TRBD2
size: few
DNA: TGCGCCAGCAGCTTGGAGGTAGCGGGAATCGGCGAGCAGTACTTC
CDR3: CASSLEVAGIGEQYF

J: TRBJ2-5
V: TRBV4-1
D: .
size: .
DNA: TGCGCCAGCAGCCAAGATGGAACTAGCTACCAAGAGACCCAGTACTTC
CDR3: CASSQDGTSYQETQYF

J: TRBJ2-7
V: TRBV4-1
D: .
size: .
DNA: TGCGCCAGCAGCCAAGCGCAGGTTTCGTCCTACGAGCAGTACTTC
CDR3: CASSQAQVSSYEQYF

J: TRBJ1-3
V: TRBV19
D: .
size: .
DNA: TGTGCCAGTATGGTATTGACTCCTGCCAACCCTGGAAACACCATATATTTT
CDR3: CASMVLTPANPGNTIYF

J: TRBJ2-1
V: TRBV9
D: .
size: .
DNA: TGTGCCAGCAGCCGGGACTTTAACAATGAGCAGTTCTTC
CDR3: CASSRDFNNEQFF

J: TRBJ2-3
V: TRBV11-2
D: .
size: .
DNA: TGTGCCAGCAGCCAGAACACAGATACGCAGTATTTT
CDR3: CASSQNTDTQYF

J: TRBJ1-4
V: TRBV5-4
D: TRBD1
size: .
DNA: TGTGCCAGCAGCTTGGCCGGGACAGGGGAGGAAAAACTGTTTTTT
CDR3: CASSLAGTGEEKLFF

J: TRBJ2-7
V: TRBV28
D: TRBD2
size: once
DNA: TGTGCCAGCAGTCGCCCCGGGGGGGCCTACGAGCAGTACTTC
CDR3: CASSRPGGAYEQYF

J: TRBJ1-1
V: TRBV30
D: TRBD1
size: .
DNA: TGTGCCTGGGATAACAGGGGCCGTGAAGCTTTCTTT
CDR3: CAWDNRGREAFF

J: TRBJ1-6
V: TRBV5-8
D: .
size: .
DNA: TGTGCCAGCAGCTTGGCGGGGAGCTCCTATAATTCACCCCTCCACTTT
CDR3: CASSLAGSSYNSPLHF

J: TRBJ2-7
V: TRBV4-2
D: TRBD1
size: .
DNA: TGTGCCAGCAGCTCTCCGACAGGGAAGACGTACGAGCAGTACTTC
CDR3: CASSSPTGKTYEQYF

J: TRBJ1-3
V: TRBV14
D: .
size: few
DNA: TGTGCCAGCAGCCAAGTCTATGGTTTTGGAAACACCATATATTTT
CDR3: CASSQVYGFGNTIYF

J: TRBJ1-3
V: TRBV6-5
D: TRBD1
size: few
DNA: TGTGCCAGCAGCTTACAGGGGGCCCTTGGAAACACCATATATTTT
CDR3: CASSLQGALGNTIYF

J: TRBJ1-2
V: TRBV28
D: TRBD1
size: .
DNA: TGTGCGCACCGGGAGGGGGCAGGTGGCTACACCTTC
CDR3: CAHREGAGGYTF

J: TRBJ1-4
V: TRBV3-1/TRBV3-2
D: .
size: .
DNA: TGTGCCAGCAGCCTCCCCTCCGCCGGTGAAAAACTGTTTTTT
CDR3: CASSLPSAGEKLFF

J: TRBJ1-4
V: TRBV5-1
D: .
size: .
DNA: TGCGCCAGCAGCTCAGGGATATCTAATGAAAAACTGTTTTTT
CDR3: CASSSGISNEKLFF

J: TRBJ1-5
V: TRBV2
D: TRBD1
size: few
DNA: TGTGCCAGCAGTCGATTACAGGGGGCAGGACAGCCCCAGCATTTT
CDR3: CASSRLQGAGQPQHF

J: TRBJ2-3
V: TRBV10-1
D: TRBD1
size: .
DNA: TGCGCCAGCAGTCCCGGGACAGGGGGTGGAACAGATACGCAGTATTTT
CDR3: CASSPGTGGGTDTQYF

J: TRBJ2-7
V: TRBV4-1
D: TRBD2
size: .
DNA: TGCGCCAGCAGCCAACCTACTACCGGGACTAGCAGACACGAGCAGTACTTC
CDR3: CASSQPTTGTSRHEQYF

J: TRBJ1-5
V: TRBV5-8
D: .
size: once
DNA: TGTGCCAGCAGCTTGCCAGGGGCTTATCAGCCCCAGCATTTT
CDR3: CASSLPGAYQPQHF

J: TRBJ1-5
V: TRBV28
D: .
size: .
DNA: TGTGCCAGCAGCTCCTACCCGGACAAAAATAATCAGCCCCAGCATTTT
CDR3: CASSSYPDKNNQPQHF

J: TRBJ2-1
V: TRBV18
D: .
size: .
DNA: TGTGCCAGCTCCACCGGGGGATACAATGAGCAGTTCTTC
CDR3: CASSTGGYNEQFF

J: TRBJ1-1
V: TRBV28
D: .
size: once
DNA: TGTGCCAGCAGTCCTCCTCGGAACACTGAAGCTTTCTTT
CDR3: CASSPPRNTEAFF

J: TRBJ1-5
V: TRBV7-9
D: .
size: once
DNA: TGTGCCAGCAGCTTGAGCGGGAATCAGCCCCAGCATTTT
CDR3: CASSLSGNQPQHF

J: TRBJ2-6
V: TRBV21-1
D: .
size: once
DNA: TGTGCCAGCAGCAAATTTTTCAGGTCTGCGATTGCGGACAGGGCTGTTTCTGGGGCCAACGTCCTGACTTTC
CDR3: CASSKFFRSAIADRAVSGANVLTF

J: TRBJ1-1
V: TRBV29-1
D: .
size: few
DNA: TGCAGCGTCCTAAAACGGGGAGGGGACACTGAAGCTTTCTTT
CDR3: CSVLKRGGDTEAFF

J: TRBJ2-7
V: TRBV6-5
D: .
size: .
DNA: TGTGCCAGCAGTTACTCGAGGCAGGGGTACGAGCAGTACTTC
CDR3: CASSYSRQGYEQYF

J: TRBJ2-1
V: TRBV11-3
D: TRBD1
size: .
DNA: TGTGCCAGCAGCCCGTTCAGGGGACAGGGGTACAATGAGCAGTTCTTC
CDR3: CASSPFRGQGYNEQFF

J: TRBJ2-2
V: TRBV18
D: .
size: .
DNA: TGTGCCAGCTCGCTGACGGAGAGGACCGGGGAGCTGTTTTTT
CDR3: CASSLTERTGELFF

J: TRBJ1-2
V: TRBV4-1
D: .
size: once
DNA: TGCGCCAGCAGCCAAATCGCCGGGGTTCTGGGCTATGGCTACACCTTC
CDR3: CASSQIAGVLGYGYTF

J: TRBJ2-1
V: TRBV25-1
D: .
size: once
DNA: TGTGCCAGCAGTCCTAGCTACCTCTCCTACAATGAGCAGTTCTTC
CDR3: CASSPSYLSYNEQFF

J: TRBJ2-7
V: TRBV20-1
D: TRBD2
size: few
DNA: TGCAGTGCTAGTGGACTAGCGGGAGATATGGGCTACGAGCAGTACTTC
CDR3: CSASGLAGDMGYEQYF

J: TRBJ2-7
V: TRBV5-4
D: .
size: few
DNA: TGTGCCAGCAGCTCTACGGACAGCTTCTACGAGCAGTACTTC
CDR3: CASSSTDSFYEQYF